The 9 T cell receptor beta chains presented below share a single source sample, sequenced in a study of tumor-infiltrating lymphocytes in primary liver carcinoma. Germline DNA was also extracted, and blood RNA was taken from unsorted whole blood. Production of TCR beta cDNA used around 0.45 ug total RNA together with a constant-region primer. Slightly modified ARM-PCR, run as three nested multiplex PCR rounds, produced the TCR beta libraries. Two initial PCR rounds of approximately 10 cycles each paired TRBV1-TRBV30 forward primers with a C-beta reverse primer. TCRdb reprocessed the multiplex PCR reads with MiXCR, giving one entry per CDR3 protein. The sample contains 310,000 or so distinct CDR3 sequences, 65% of which appear only once. Input material: peripheral blood. The receptors here all came from a man aged 35-49 years with primary liver carcinoma and hepatitis B virus infection.

Only a few counts were recorded for this clonotype. This chain connects TRBV14 to TRBJ2-7; D is possibly TRBD2 (5 bases). CDR3 size: 15 residues. The ends were cut back, 1 base at V and 3 bases at J, with 13 bases in the middle. Germline V gene data show CDR1 as SGHDN and CDR2 as FVKESK. The CDR3, as DNA: TGTGCCAGCAGCCAAGGGTCGAATAGCGTCTACGAGCAGTACTTC. Its protein product is CASSQGSNSVYEQYF.

Comment on this clonotype: A read error may be the cause here, since a much bigger clone is one base away. The chain combines TRBV10-2 with TRBJ2-2; 10 bases map to TRBD2. The CDR3 covers 14 residues. The germline V gene encodes CDR1 WSHSY and CDR2 SAAADI. The CDR3 protein is CASSSGRAFRELLF. In DNA, the CDR3 is TGCGCCAGCAGTAGCGGGAGGGCCTTCCGGGAGCTGTTGTTT.

With regard to this clonotype: One base away lies a much larger clone, so this may be a sequencing read error. The CDR3 ends on some other residue instead of the conserved phenylalanine or tryptophan, so this is likely a read error. The chain uses TRBV6-6 and TRBJ2-7; D possibly corresponds to TRBD1 (6 bases). From germline, CDR1 is MNHNY and CDR2 SVGAGI (reference sequence). This CDR3 is built from 15 residues. V lost 5 bases to trimming and J lost 3 bases, with 17 bases between them. The CDR3: CASSGQLAVNYEQYI. CDR3 DNA: TGTGCCAGCAGTGGACAGCTCGCGGTCAACTACGAGCAGTACATC.

This clonotype showed up just once. Possible read error: a much larger clone is one base away. The J gene is TRBJ1-1, the V gene TRBV12-3 or TRBV12-4, with D maybe TRBD1 (5 bases). This CDR3 is built from 15 residues. The chain's CDR3 is CTSMELGTGNTEAFF. The CDR3 DNA sequence: TGTACCAGCATGGAGTTGGGGACGGGAAACACTGAAGCTTTCTTT.

This clonotype was observed at least ten times. V usage is TRBV5-4 and J usage is TRBJ2-7; 9 bases fit TRBD2. V shed 1 base and J 4 bases; nucleotides not matched to a gene: 15. In germline, CDR1 is SGHNT, CDR2 YYREEE (reference sequence). This CDR3 spans 18 amino acids. The CDR3 here is CASSLKVMTSGGGYEQYF. In DNA form, the CDR3 reads TGTGCCAGCAGCTTGAAGGTCATGACTAGCGGAGGCGGGTACGAGCAGTACTTC.

As concerns this clonotype: A read error may be the cause here, since a much bigger clone is one base away. The CDR3 bases are TGTGCCAGCAGTTACCTAGGGCACACAAAAGAGACCCAGTACTTC. Translating gives CASSYLGHTKETQYF. The chain couples TRBV6-6 to TRBJ2-5; D remains unclear. Germline values: CDR1 MNHNY, CDR2 SVGAGI (reference sequence). This CDR3 has 15 residues. Trimming took 2 bases from V and 3 from J, leaving 13 bases between them.

This clonotype was counted a few times. Possible read error: a much larger clone is one base away. Here the CDR3 reads CASSPEFGEKSHLHF. CDR3 coding DNA: TGTGCCAGCAGCCCGGAATTTGGCGAGAAATCACACCTCCACTTT. The chain employs TRBV11-2 and TRBJ1-6, with D unclear. The CDR3 sequence is 15 residues long. Germline V lookup: CDR1 SGHAT, CDR2 FQNNGV.

The sample holds a few counts of this clonotype. It may be a read error: a sequence one base away is much more abundant. V usage is TRBV4-1 and J usage is TRBJ1-2, with no clear D. The CDR3 is 13 residues long. Looked up from germline, CDR1 is MGHRA and CDR2 is YSYEKL. Trimming pared 2 bases from V and 4 bases from J, leaving 8 bases between. The DNA for the CDR3 is TGCGCCAGCAGCCAACCTGAGCGCTATGGCTACACCTTC. As protein: CASSQPERYGYTF.

This clonotype has just one count. This sequence may be a read error, since a much larger clone differs from it by one base. Since the CDR3 does not end with the conserved phenylalanine or tryptophan, this likely comes from a read error. This sequence joins TRBV29-1 and TRBJ1-1, with a tentative D call TRBD1 (5 bases). The germline gives CDR1 SQVTM, CDR2 ANQGSEA. V lost 6 bases and J 6 bases, leaving 14 bases between the germline ends. This CDR3 region has 12 residues. The CDR3 region is CSVSQGRAEAFY. The CDR3, as DNA: TGCAGCGTCTCTCAGGGCAGGGCTGAAGCTTTCTAT.